This TCR beta chain emerged from a study of blood T cell repertoires in COVID-19. Background on the study: Acute and convalescent COVID-19 specimens originated in the United States, Italy and Spain.

Original processing notes: Amplification of reference gene primers provided the estimated nucleated cell counts. The method was immunoSEQ multiplex PCR; TCRdb's version includes in-frame clones alone and lacks a portion of them. V and J calls and clone size are as listed in that table; D and trimming were resolved from the DNA. The sample contains over 150,000 clones, roughly four fifths of which appear only once. Enrolled through a virtual design, the participants were between 18 and 89 years of age and came from under 25 US areas. Cohort allocation depended upon clinical history that participants reported. The junction had 14 bases not matched to a gene; V was cut back by 4 bases and J by 9 bases. This CDR3 comprises 17 residues. Germline CDR1 and CDR2: SGHTA and FQGNSA.

This clonotype was obtained from a man in his forties or fifties who had recovered from COVID-19. The genes are TRBV7-2 and TRBJ2-5, with 13 bases fitting TRBD2. What was sequenced was PBMCs or T cells enriched from blood (not recorded which). The CDR3 bases are TGTGCCAGCAGCTCCCGACTAGCGGGGGGCCCTGGGGGAGCCCAGTACTTC. This codes for CASSSRLAGGPGGAQYF.